Presented here are 27 T cell receptor beta chains from one specimen sequenced in a study of liver allograft versus peripheral blood T cells. As for the study in general: What was compared were the T cell receptor repertoires in transplanted livers and those in the peripheral blood of recipients.

From the reads, TCRdb called clonotypes with MiXCR, one entry per CDR3 protein. The sample consists of 8,000 to 10,000 distinct CDR3 sequences, just over 20% of them appearing once. These receptors came from a human patient who had a liver transplant. Some T cells may be graft donor cells.

This clonotype is categorized as medium-sized. The chain employs TRBV6-1 and TRBJ2-7, with 8 bases lining up with TRBD1. Germline CDR1 reads MNHNS; CDR2 reads SASEGT. The V gene end was trimmed by 7 bases and the J gene end by 2 bases; junction bases not matched to a gene: 13. CDR3 length: 16 amino acids. The CDR3 region is CASNAGQGNLPYEQYF. DNA of the CDR3: TGTGCCAGCAACGCCGGACAGGGAAACCTCCCCTACGAGCAGTACTTC.

The CDR3 DNA reads as TGTGCCAGCAGCTTAGGGACAGAGAAAGTCTACGAGCAGTACTTC. This gives the protein CASSLGTEKVYEQYF. The V and J genes are TRBV7-3 and TRBJ2-7, with 7 bases aligning to TRBD1. The CDR3 runs 15 residues. Germline V gene data show CDR1 as SGHTA and CDR2 as FQGTGA. V dropped 2 bases and J dropped 3; count of bases not matched to a gene: 7.

This chain uses TRBV30 with TRBJ1-3, with a tentative D call TRBD1 (5 bases). The germline gives CDR1 GTSNPN, CDR2 SVGIG (reference sequence). The CDR3 sequence is 14 residues long. Trimming cost V 3 bases and J 1 base, with 10 bases left between them. The CDR3 here is CAWSLDRSGNTIYF. In DNA form, the CDR3 reads TGTGCCTGGAGCTTAGACAGATCTGGAAACACCATATATTTT.

This clonotype was seen many times. The chain has TRBV28 and TRBJ1-1, with a possible D match to TRBD1 (6 bases). The germline V gene has CDR1 MDHEN and CDR2 SYDVKM. CDR3 length: 16 residues. Trimming shortened V by 2 bases and J by 6 bases, and 19 bases separated the two germline ends. CDR3 amino acids: CASSLTGGGSVAEAFF. The CDR3 DNA sequence: TGTGCCAGCAGTTTAACCGGGGGCGGTAGTGTCGCTGAAGCTTTCTTT.

The chain joins TRBV28 to TRBJ1-1, with 11 bases lining up with TRBD1. Losses at the gene ends were 5 bases for V and 1 base for J; bases not matched to a gene: 24. Germline V gives CDR1 MDHEN, CDR2 SYDVKM. CDR3 size: 22 residues. CDR3 residues: CASSHLTLSRMDRGLGNTEAFF. The DNA for the CDR3 is TGTGCCAGCAGTCACCTCACCCTTAGTAGGATGGACAGGGGGCTTGGGAACACTGAAGCTTTCTTT.

By share, this clonotype ranks as medium-sized. The rearrangement uses TRBV6-5 and TRBJ1-4; 12 bases fit TRBD1. Losses at the gene ends were 7 bases for V and 6 bases for J; bases not matched to a gene: 15. There are 18 residues in the CDR3. CDR1 is MNHEY and CDR2 is SVGAGI in the germline V gene. The CDR3 DNA follows: TGTGCCAGCACTAAACACCGGGACAGGGGGCATCGGGATGAAAAACTGTTTTTT. It specifies CASTKHRDRGHRDEKLFF.

By sample fraction, this clonotype is medium-sized. The J gene is TRBJ1-1, the V gene TRBV6-6; no firm D call. The CDR3 totals 13 residues. Looked up from germline, CDR1 is MNHNY and CDR2 is SVGAGI (reference sequence). The V gene lost 8 bases and the J gene lost 3 bases, with 13 bases spanning the gap. CDR3 amino acids: CASRILRDTEAFF. The CDR3 DNA reads as TGTGCCAGCCGGATCCTTAGGGACACTGAAGCTTTCTTT.

This clonotype was seen a handful of times. The chain employs TRBV12-5 and TRBJ2-1; 10 bases fit TRBD2. CDR1 is LGHNT, CDR2 FRNRAP, per germline. The CDR3 has 16 amino acids. The V segment lost 5 bases and the J segment 7 bases; nucleotides outside the gene matches: 11. CDR3 in DNA: TGTGCTAGTGGTAGCACGGTAGCGGGGGGTGAAAATGAGCAGTTCTTC. It specifies CASGSTVAGGENEQFF.

This clonotype was picked up a small number of times. This chain links TRBV9 with TRBJ1-2, with TRBD1 as a possible D gene (6 bases). CDR1 and CDR2 from the germline V gene are SGDLS and YYNGEE. Trimming stripped 0 bases from V and 8 bases from J, with 17 bases between. This CDR3 is 15 amino acids long. CDR3 in amino acids: CASSVGLPGENGYTF. CDR3 sequence (DNA): TGTGCCAGCAGCGTAGGATTGCCAGGGGAGAACGGCTACACCTTC.

The chain carries TRBV19 and TRBJ1-5, with D maybe TRBD1 (5 bases). V lost 5 bases, J lost 6 bases, and 17 bases lay in between. The CDR3 extends over 15 amino acids. Germline CDR1 and CDR2: LNHDA and SQIVND (reference sequence). The CDR3: CASSGPQGAGQPQHF. CDR3 nucleotide sequence: TGTGCCAGTAGTGGTCCTCAGGGAGCCGGTCAGCCCCAGCATTTT.

This clonotype was detected a few times. The J gene is TRBJ1-6, the V gene TRBV27, with 10 nucleotides matching TRBD1. Germline CDR1 MNHEY, CDR2 SMNVEV (reference sequence). This CDR3 has 18 residues. The V segment lost 2 bases and the J segment 7 bases; nucleotides outside the gene matches: 11. The CDR3 sequence is CASSLIPPWTGGNSPLHF. For the CDR3, the DNA is TGTGCCAGCAGTTTAATCCCGCCTTGGACAGGGGGGAATTCACCCCTCCACTTT.

On this clonotype itself: A much larger clone differs by one base, so this may be a read error. The V and J genes are TRBV29-1 and TRBJ2-1; 7 nucleotides line up with TRBD2. V lost 3 bases to trimming and J lost 6 bases; unmatched junction nucleotides: 5. In germline, CDR1 is SQVTM, CDR2 ANQGSEA. This CDR3 contains 13 residues. The chain's CDR3 is CSVDSGLSNEQFF. The CDR3 DNA follows: TGCAGCGTTGATTCGGGACTATCCAATGAGCAGTTCTTC.

This clonotype rates as medium-sized. V is TRBV29-1 and J is TRBJ2-5; a weak D match, TRBD1 (5 bases). V lost 3 bases, J lost 4 bases, and 9 bases lay in between. From germline, CDR1 is SQVTM and CDR2 ANQGSEA. This CDR3 has 12 amino acids. CDR3 bases: TGCAGCGTTGATAAGGGGTTAGAGACCCAGTACTTC. Translated: CSVDKGLETQYF.

The chain is built from TRBV30 and TRBJ1-6, with D possibly being TRBD1 (5 bases). Per germline, CDR1 GTSNPN and CDR2 SVGIG (reference sequence). V lost 5 bases to trimming and J lost 1 base, with 9 bases between them. This CDR3 region has 14 residues. CDR3 sequence: CAWAQESYNSPLHF. The CDR3 coding sequence is TGTGCCTGGGCACAGGAATCCTATAATTCACCCCTCCACTTT.

The J gene is TRBJ1-4, the V gene TRBV27; no firm D call. From germline, CDR1 is MNHEY and CDR2 SMNVEV (reference sequence). The length of the CDR3 is 15 residues. V lost 8 bases and J lost 2, with 15 bases in between. The CDR3 nucleotides are TGTGCCAGCGAAACCTCAGGTAGCACTAATGAAAAACTGTTTTTT. As protein: CASETSGSTNEKLFF.

By share, this clonotype ranks as medium-sized. The rearrangement joins TRBV19 to TRBJ1-1, with 7 bases fitting TRBD1. The CDR3 spans 15 residues. Trimming removed 3 bases from V and 3 bases from J; junction bases left unmatched: 7. CDR1 and CDR2 (germline): LNHDA, SQIVND (reference sequence). CDR3 region: CASSIGRQGDTEAFF. CDR3 nucleotides: TGTGCCAGTAGTATTGGCAGGCAGGGGGACACTGAAGCTTTCTTT.

This clonotype was seen more than once but under ten times. The rearrangement uses TRBV20-1 and TRBJ2-1; D uncertain. This CDR3 region has 15 residues. From germline, CDR1 is DFQATT and CDR2 SNEGSKA (reference sequence). The V end lost 5 bases, the J end lost 5 bases, and 19 bases lay between the germline ends. The CDR3: CSAHSDWALDNEQFF. The CDR3 bases are TGCAGTGCTCACTCTGACTGGGCCCTCGACAATGAGCAGTTCTTC.

Ten or more counts support this clonotype. The chain uses TRBV6-5 and TRBJ2-7, with TRBD1 identical over 9 bases. With V trimmed by 7 bases and J by 4 bases, 8 bases remained unmatched. This CDR3 is 14 amino acids long. Looked up from germline, CDR1 is MNHEY and CDR2 is SVGAGI. For the CDR3, the DNA is TGTGCCAGCACCAACCCGGGACAGGGTTACGAGCAGTACTTC. Protein product: CASTNPGQGYEQYF.

This clonotype is labeled as medium-sized. The chain is built from TRBV7-2 and TRBJ2-3; possible D gene TRBD1, 6 bases. The ends were cut back, 4 bases at V and 3 bases at J, with 11 bases in the middle. The CDR3 extends over 14 amino acids. Looked up from germline, CDR1 is SGHTA and CDR2 is FQGNSA. The CDR3 protein is CASSSGVGTDTQYF. The CDR3 coding sequence is TGTGCCAGCAGCTCAGGGGTCGGGACAGATACGCAGTATTTT.

Within the sample, this clonotype is medium-sized. The V gene is TRBV6-1, the J gene TRBJ1-4; weak D call: TRBD1 (6 bases). V gave up 4 bases and J gave up 6 bases, with 21 bases separating them. Per germline, CDR1 MNHNS and CDR2 SASEGT. The CDR3 covers 17 residues. CDR3 region: CASSGNPTGQWDEKLFF. The CDR3 DNA reads TGTGCCAGCAGTGGTAACCCTACAGGGCAGTGGGATGAAAAACTGTTTTTT.

This clonotype was observed at least ten times. V is TRBV6-6 and J is TRBJ1-6; 9 bases align to TRBD1. Germline loops: CDR1 MNHNY, CDR2 SVGAGI (reference sequence). The CDR3 consists of 15 residues. The junction had 1 base not matched to a gene; V was cut back by 0 bases and J by 7 bases. The CDR3 nucleotides are TGTGCCAGCAGTTACTCGGGACAGGGAAATTCACCCCTCCACTTT. Its protein is CASSYSGQGNSPLHF.

In DNA, the CDR3 is TGTGCCAGCAGTTCTTTCATCAGGGGCGGCAATCAGCCCCAGCATTTT. Translation gives CASSSFIRGGNQPQHF. This rearrangement joins TRBV5-6 to TRBJ1-5; TRBD1 might be the D (6 bases). This CDR3 spans 16 amino acids. CDR1 is SGHDT, CDR2 YYEEEE, per germline. V lost 5 bases and J 2 bases, leaving 17 bases between the germline ends.

J is TRBJ2-7 and V is TRBV28, with D possibly TRBD1 on 5 matching bases. V dropped 1 base and J dropped 5 bases, with 18 bases sitting between them. Germline CDR1 reads MDHEN; CDR2 reads SYDVKM. The CDR3 runs to 16 residues. The CDR3 bases are TGTGCCAGCAGTTTATTAGGTCCCAGGGTTGCCCACGAGCAGTACTTC. Its translation: CASSLLGPRVAHEQYF.

To note about this clonotype: Being one base from a much bigger clone, this may be a read error. Without the conserved terminal phenylalanine or tryptophan, this CDR3 likely stems from a read error. This sequence joins TRBV6-1 and TRBJ2-3; D remains unclear. This CDR3 contains 14 residues. Trimming left V 7 bases short and J 0 bases short, with 11 bases between. Germline CDR1 and CDR2: MNHNS and SASEGT. The DNA for the CDR3 is TGTGCCAGCAAGCTGACGGTTAGCACAGATACGCAGTATTTG. Protein sequence: CASKLTVSTDTQYL.

In this sample, this clonotype turned up a few times. This chain connects TRBV27 to TRBJ1-2; TRBD1 matches 10 bases. V gave up 5 bases and J gave up 2 bases; unmatched junction bases: 8. Germline values: CDR1 MNHEY, CDR2 SMNVEV (reference sequence). CDR3 length: 16 amino acids. CDR3 in DNA: TGTGCCAGCAGTCTTCTTGGGACAGGGGACAACTATGGCTACACCTTC. Encoded protein: CASSLLGTGDNYGYTF.

This clonotype is medium-sized in the sample. The chain is built from TRBV10-3 and TRBJ1-2; 9 bases align to TRBD1. Trimming at V came to 0 bases and at J to 8 bases, leaving 7 bases not matched to a gene. This CDR3 comprises 15 residues. Germline V gene sequence: CDR1 ENHRY, CDR2 SYGVKD. The CDR3 DNA is TGTGCCATCAGTGAGTCGCCCCCGGGACAGGGAGGCTACACCTTC. Amino acids: CAISESPPGQGGYTF.

The sample holds many counts of this clonotype. The genes are TRBV6-5 and TRBJ2-5; D is uncertain. The CDR3 loop spans 14 amino acids. Germline V gene lookup returns CDR1 MNHEY and CDR2 SVGAGI. V lost 5 bases, J lost 1 base, and 11 bases lay in between. The CDR3 region is CASSPDTGQETQYF. The CDR3 DNA is TGTGCCAGCAGTCCTGACACTGGCCAAGAGACCCAGTACTTC.